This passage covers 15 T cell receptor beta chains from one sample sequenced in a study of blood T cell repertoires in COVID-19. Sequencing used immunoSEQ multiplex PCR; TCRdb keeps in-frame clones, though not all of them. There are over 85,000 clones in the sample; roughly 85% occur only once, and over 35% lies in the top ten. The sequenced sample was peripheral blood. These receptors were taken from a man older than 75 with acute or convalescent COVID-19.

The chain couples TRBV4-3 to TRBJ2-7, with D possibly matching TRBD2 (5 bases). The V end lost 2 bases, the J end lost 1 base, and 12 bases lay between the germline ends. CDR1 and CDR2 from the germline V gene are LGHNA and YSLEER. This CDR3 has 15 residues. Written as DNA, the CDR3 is TGCGCCAGCAGCCAAACGGCGGGTCCTTCCTACGAGCAGTACTTC. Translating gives CASSQTAGPSYEQYF.

In DNA, the CDR3 is TGCAGTGCTACTGACAGGGTACAAAGCAATCAGCCCCAGCATTTT. Protein: CSATDRVQSNQPQHF. This sequence joins TRBV20-1 and TRBJ1-5, with 7 bases aligning to TRBD1. This CDR3 comprises 15 residues. The V gene end was trimmed by 4 bases and the J gene end by 1 base; junction bases not matched to a gene: 7. In germline, CDR1 is DFQATT, CDR2 SNEGSKA (reference sequence).

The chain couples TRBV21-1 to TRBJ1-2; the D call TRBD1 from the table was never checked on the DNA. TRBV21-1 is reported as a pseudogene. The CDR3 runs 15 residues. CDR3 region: CASSSWTAFCYGYTF. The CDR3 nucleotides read TGTGCCAGCAGCTCCTGGACAGCTTTCTGCTATGGCTACACCTTC.

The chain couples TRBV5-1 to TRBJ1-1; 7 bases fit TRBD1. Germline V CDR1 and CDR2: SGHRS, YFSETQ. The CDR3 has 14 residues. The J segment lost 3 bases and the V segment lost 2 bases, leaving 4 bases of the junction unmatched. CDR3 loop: CASSLRGRDTEAFF. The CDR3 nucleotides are TGCGCCAGCAGCTTAAGGGGGCGAGACACTGAAGCTTTCTTT.

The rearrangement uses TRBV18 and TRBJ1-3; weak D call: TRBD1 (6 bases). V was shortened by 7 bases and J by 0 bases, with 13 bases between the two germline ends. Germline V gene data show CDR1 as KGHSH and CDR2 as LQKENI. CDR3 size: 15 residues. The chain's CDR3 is CASFDRDTSGNTIYF. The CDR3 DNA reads TGTGCCAGCTTCGACCGGGACACCTCTGGAAACACCATATATTTT.

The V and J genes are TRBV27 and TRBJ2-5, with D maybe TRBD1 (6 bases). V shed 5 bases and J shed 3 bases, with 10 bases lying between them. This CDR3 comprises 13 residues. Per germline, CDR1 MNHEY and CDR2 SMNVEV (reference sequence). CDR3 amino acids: CASSRSGEETQYF. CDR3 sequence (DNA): TGTGCCAGCAGTCGATCAGGGGAAGAGACCCAGTACTTC.

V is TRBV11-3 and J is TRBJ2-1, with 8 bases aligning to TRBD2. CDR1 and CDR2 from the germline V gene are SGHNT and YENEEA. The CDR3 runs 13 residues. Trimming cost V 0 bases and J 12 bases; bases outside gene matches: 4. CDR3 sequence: CASSLDRSGGQFF. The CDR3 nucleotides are TGTGCCAGCAGCTTAGATCGCAGCGGGGGGCAGTTCTTC.

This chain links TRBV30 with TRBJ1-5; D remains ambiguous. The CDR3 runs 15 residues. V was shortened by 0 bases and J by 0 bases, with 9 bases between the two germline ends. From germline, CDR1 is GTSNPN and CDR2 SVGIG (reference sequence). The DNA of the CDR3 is TGTGCCTGGAGTGTGGGAGTTTATAGCAATCAGCCCCAGCATTTT. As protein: CAWSVGVYSNQPQHF. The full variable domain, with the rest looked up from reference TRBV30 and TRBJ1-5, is SQTIHQWPATLVQPVGSPLSLECTVEGTSNPNLYWYRQAAGRGLQLLFYSVGIGQISSEVPQNLSASRPQDRQFILSSKKLLLSDSGFYLCAWSVGVYSNQPQHFGDGTRLSIL.

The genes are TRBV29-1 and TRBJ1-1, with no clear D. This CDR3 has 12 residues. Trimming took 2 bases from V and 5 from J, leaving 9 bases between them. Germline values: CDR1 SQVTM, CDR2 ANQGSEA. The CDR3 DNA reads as TGCAGCGTTGAACCCCGAGGGACTGAAGCTTTCTTT. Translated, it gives CSVEPRGTEAFF.

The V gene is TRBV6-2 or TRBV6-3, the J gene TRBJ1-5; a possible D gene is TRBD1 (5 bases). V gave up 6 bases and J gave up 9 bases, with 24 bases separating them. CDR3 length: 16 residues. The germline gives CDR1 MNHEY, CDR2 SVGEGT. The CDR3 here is CASSPPPREGWPPQHF. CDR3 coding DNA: TGTGCCAGCAGCCCACCCCCCCGGGAGGGGTGGCCGCCCCAGCATTTT.

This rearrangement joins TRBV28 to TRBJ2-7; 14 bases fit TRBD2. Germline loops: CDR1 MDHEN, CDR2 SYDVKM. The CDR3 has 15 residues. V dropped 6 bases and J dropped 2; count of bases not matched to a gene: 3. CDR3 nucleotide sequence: TGTGCCAGCAGACAGACTAGCGGGAGGGCCTACGAGCAGTACTTC. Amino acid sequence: CASRQTSGRAYEQYF.

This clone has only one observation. The CDR3 sequence: CASSSRTGKNEQFF. The CDR3 region has the DNA TGTGCCAGCAGCTCCCGGACAGGGAAAAATGAGCAGTTCTTC. V and J are TRBV9 and TRBJ2-1; TRBD1 aligns across 8 bases. The V gene's germline CDR1 is SGDLS and CDR2 YYNGEE. The CDR3 spans 14 residues. V trimming: 4 bases; J trimming: 7 bases; junction bases outside the gene matches: 7.

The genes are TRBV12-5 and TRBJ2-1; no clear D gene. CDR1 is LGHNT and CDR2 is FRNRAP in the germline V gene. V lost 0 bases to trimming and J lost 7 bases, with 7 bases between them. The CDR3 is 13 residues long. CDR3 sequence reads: CASGLVDGNEQFF. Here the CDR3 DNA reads TGTGCTAGTGGTTTGGTAGACGGGAATGAGCAGTTCTTC.

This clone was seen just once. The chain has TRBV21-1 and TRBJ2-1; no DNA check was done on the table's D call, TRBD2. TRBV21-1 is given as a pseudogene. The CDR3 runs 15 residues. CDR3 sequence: CASSKGLAGYNEQFF. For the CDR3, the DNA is TGTGCCAGCAGCAAAGGACTAGCGGGCTACAATGAGCAGTTCTTC.

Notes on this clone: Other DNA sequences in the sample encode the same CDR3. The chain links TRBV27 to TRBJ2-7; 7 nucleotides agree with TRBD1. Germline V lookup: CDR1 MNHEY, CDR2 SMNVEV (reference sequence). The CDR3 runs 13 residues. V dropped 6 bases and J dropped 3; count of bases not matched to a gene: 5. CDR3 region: CASRRTGGYEQYF. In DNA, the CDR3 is TGTGCCAGCAGGCGGACAGGAGGCTACGAGCAGTACTTC.